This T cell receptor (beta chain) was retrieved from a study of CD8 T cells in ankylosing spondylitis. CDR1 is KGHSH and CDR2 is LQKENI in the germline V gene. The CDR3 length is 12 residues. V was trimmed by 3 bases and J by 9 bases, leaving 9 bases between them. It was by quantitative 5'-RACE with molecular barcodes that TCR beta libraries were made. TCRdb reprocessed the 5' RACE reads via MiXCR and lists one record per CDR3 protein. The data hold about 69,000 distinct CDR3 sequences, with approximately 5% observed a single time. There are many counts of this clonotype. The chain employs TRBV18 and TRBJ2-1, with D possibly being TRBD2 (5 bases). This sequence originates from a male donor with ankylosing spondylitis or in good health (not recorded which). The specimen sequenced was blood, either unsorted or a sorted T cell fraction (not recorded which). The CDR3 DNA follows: TGTGCCAGCTCACCCCGGGCGGGTGAGCAGTTCTTC. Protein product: CASSPRAGEQFF.